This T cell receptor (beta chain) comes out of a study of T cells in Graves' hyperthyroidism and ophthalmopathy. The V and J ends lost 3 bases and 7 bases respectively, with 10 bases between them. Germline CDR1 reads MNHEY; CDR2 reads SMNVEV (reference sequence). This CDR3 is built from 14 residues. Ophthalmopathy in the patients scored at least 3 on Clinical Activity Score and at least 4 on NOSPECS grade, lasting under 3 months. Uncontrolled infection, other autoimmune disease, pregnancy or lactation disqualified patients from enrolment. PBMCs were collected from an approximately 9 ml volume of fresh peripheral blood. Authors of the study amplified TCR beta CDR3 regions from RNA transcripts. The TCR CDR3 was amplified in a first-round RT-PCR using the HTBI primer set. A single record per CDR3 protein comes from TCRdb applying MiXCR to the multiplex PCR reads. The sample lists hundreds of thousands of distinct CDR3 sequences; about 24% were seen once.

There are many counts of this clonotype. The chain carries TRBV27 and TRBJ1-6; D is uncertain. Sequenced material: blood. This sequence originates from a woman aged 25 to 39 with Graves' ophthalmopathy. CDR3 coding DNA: TGTGCCAGCAGTTTGCCCCAAGACAATTCACCCCTCCACTTT. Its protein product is CASSLPQDNSPLHF.